The next 15 T cell receptor beta chains were all read from a single sample in a study of human T cells and chemical hapten exposure. Each CDR3 protein gets one entry after TCRdb re-called the RACE reads with MiXCR. The profile covers over 55,000 distinct CDR3 sequences, with around 11% appearing a single time and 2.4% taken by the ten largest. Time point in this sample: patch test 3, about 24 weeks after DPC sensitization. The sample's treatment: therapeutic diphenylcyclopropenone sensitization with weekly scalp DPC. Source: whole blood, taken in connection with sensitization to the hapten diphenylcyclopropenone (DPC). The receptors were sampled from a man under 40 with alopecia areata. Some clones in this sample may be carry-over from other donors' samples.

V gene TRBV7-8 combines with J gene TRBJ2-7; D might be TRBD1 or TRBD2, each matching 6 bases. There are 14 residues in the CDR3. V was cut by 1 base and J by 3 bases, with 10 bases left in between. The germline gives CDR1 SGHVS, CDR2 FQNEAQ. CDR3 bases: TGTGCCAGCAGCTTAGTCGGAGGGGGCTACGAGCAGTACTTC. Protein sequence: CASSLVGGGYEQYF.

CDR3 residues: CASSFGQGISKNIQYF. The CDR3 DNA sequence: TGTGCCAGCAGCTTCGGACAGGGGATCTCCAAAAACATTCAGTACTTC. The V gene is TRBV12-3 or TRBV12-4, the J gene TRBJ2-4; 9 nucleotides line up with TRBD1. The CDR3 totals 16 residues. With V trimmed by 6 bases and J by 2 bases, 8 bases remained unmatched.

This chain connects TRBV28 to TRBJ2-7; D might be TRBD1 or TRBD2, each matching 5 bases. Germline CDR1 MDHEN, CDR2 SYDVKM. V lost 4 bases to trimming and J lost 0 bases, with 7 bases between them. The CDR3 is made up of 13 amino acids. CDR3 DNA: TGTGCCAGCAGTTCCGGGACCTCCTACGAGCAGTACTTC. The encoded protein is CASSSGTSYEQYF.

This clonotype was observed at least ten times. This CDR3 reads CASSPMNTEAFF. In nucleotides, the CDR3 is TGTGCCAGCAGCCCCATGAACACTGAAGCTTTCTTT. This sequence joins TRBV7-9 and TRBJ1-1; D gene unclear. V lost 5 bases and J lost 0, with 4 bases in between. The CDR3 consists of 12 residues. The V gene's germline CDR1 is SEHNR and CDR2 FQNEAQ (reference sequence).

Many counts were recorded for this clonotype. The gene calls are TRBV28 and TRBJ1-1; D not certain. Trimming shortened V by 6 bases and J by 7 bases, and 12 bases separated the two germline ends. The germline V gene encodes CDR1 MDHEN and CDR2 SYDVKM. The CDR3 has 12 amino acids. Here the CDR3 DNA reads TGTGCCAGCAGCCTCGCCGCCCGTGAAGCTTTCTTT. Translation: CASSLAAREAFF. Together with reference TRBV28 and TRBJ1-1, the CDR3 gives the full variable domain: DVKVTQSSRYLVKRTGEKVFLECVQDMDHENMFWYRQDPGLGLRLIYFSYDVKMKEKGDIPEGYSVSREKKERFSLILESASTNQTSMYLCASSLAAREAFFGQGTRLTVV.

This clonotype has at least ten counts. The chain has TRBV7-2 and TRBJ1-5, with TRBD1 matching 8 bases. CDR3 length: 16 residues. With V trimmed by 3 bases and J by 2 bases, 6 bases remained unmatched. CDR1 is SGHTA, CDR2 FQGNSA, per germline. The CDR3 here is CASSFQAGGGNQPQHF. As DNA, the CDR3 is TGTGCCAGCAGCTTCCAGGCAGGGGGCGGCAATCAGCCCCAGCATTTT.

Only a few counts were recorded for this clonotype. The chain recombines TRBV19 with TRBJ1-5; D ambiguous. Trimming cost V 2 bases and J 3 bases, with 8 bases left between them. The V gene's germline CDR1 is LNHDA and CDR2 SQIVND (reference sequence). This CDR3 contains 14 residues. The CDR3 DNA follows: TGTGCCAGTAGTATAACAACAGACAATCAGCCCCAGCATTTT. Encoded protein: CASSITTDNQPQHF. The entire variable domain, with the rest obtained from reference TRBV19 and TRBJ1-5, is as follows: DGGITQSPKYLFRKEGQNVTLSCEQNLNHDAMYWYRQDPGQGLRLIYYSQIVNDFQKGDIAEGYSVSREKKESFPLTVTSAQKNPTAFYLCASSITTDNQPQHFGDGTRLSIL.

In its sample, this clonotype was seen a few times. The chain couples TRBV6-5 to TRBJ2-1, with D perhaps TRBD1 (5 bases). This CDR3 is 15 amino acids long. The V end lost 8 bases, the J end lost 4 bases, and 18 bases lay between the germline ends. Looked up from germline, CDR1 is MNHEY and CDR2 is SVGAGI. The CDR3 loop is CASRIHRTAYNEQFF. The CDR3, as DNA: TGTGCCAGCCGCATACACAGGACCGCTTACAATGAGCAGTTCTTC.

The sample holds a few counts of this clonotype. The chain has TRBV10-3 and TRBJ1-4; TRBD1 might be the D (5 bases). Trimming cost V 2 bases and J 3 bases, with 7 bases left between them. Germline-derived CDR1 and CDR2 are ENHRY and SYGVKD. The CDR3 has 14 residues. The CDR3, as DNA: TGTGCCATCAGTGAGAGGGGCGCTAATGAAAAACTGTTTTTT. Translation: CAISERGANEKLFF.

This clonotype was recorded a few times. The genes are TRBV5-6 and TRBJ2-2; D gene uncertain. This CDR3 spans 18 amino acids. Germline V CDR1 and CDR2: SGHDT, YYEEEE. Between the trimmed V and J ends, which lost 1 base and 5 bases, there was a span of 21 bases. CDR3 in amino acids: CASSLPEGPMGITGELFF. CDR3 DNA sequence: TGTGCCAGCAGCTTGCCTGAAGGGCCCATGGGAATAACCGGGGAGCTGTTTTTT.

The chain recombines TRBV29-1 with TRBJ2-5; either TRBD1 or TRBD2 may supply D (5 bases each). Germline assignment: CDR1 SQVTM and CDR2 ANQGSEA. The V and J ends lost 1 base and 1 base respectively, with 10 bases between them. The CDR3 consists of 14 residues. Here the CDR3 reads CSVEAWGSQETQYF. In nucleotides, the CDR3 is TGCAGCGTTGAAGCCTGGGGGTCCCAAGAGACCCAGTACTTC.

This clonotype showed up just a few times. The chain joins TRBV28 to TRBJ1-1, with 7 positions matching TRBD1. The CDR3 is 15 amino acids. Germline CDR1 and CDR2: MDHEN and SYDVKM. The trim removed 5 bases at V and 3 bases at J, leaving 9 bases unmatched. CDR3 sequence: CASSPRGRGDTEAFF. CDR3 bases: TGTGCCAGCAGTCCCAGGGGGAGAGGGGACACTGAAGCTTTCTTT.

This clonotype was counted ten times or more. The V and J genes are TRBV6-6 and TRBJ2-7, with D hard to call. CDR3 length equals 12 residues. Trimming pared 4 bases from V and 4 bases from J, leaving 8 bases between. The germline V gene encodes CDR1 MNHNY and CDR2 SVGAGI (reference sequence). The CDR3: CASSFSPYEQYF. The CDR3 coding sequence is TGTGCCAGCAGTTTTTCCCCTTACGAGCAGTACTTC.

This clonotype was found many times. The chain uses TRBV7-9 and TRBJ1-1; D unclear. This CDR3 is built from 15 residues. The germline gives CDR1 SEHNR, CDR2 FQNEAQ (reference sequence). V lost 4 bases and J 1 base, leaving 13 bases between the germline ends. CDR3 residues: CASSSPWAANTEAFF. The CDR3 DNA follows: TGTGCCAGCAGCTCCCCTTGGGCAGCGAACACTGAAGCTTTCTTT.

This rearrangement joins TRBV12-3 or TRBV12-4 to TRBJ2-7, with D hard to call. Trimming removed 3 bases from V and 2 bases from J, with 8 bases in between. CDR3 size: 13 residues. CDR3 in amino acids: CASSLGPTYEQYF. CDR3 sequence (DNA): TGTGCCAGCAGTTTGGGCCCCACCTACGAGCAGTACTTC.